Here is one T cell receptor beta chain with its context. It lacks a known antigen. Base qualities are missing; no much larger clone stands one base away. The data were taken from a study of T cell responses to AZD1222 COVID-19 vaccine listed by TCRdb under 2021. Study-wide context: AZD1222 recipients given second doses at about 4 weeks or at about 12 weeks were pooled, since spike-specific TCR depth and breadth were not found to differ between the two schedules. A total of approximately 250 trial participants underwent TCR sequencing, of whom nearly 210 had received two doses of AZD1222 and 26 had received two doses of the MenACWY control vaccine. Trial participants were enrolled by age into 18-55, 56-69 and 70-plus year subgroups, with 148, 28 and 57 TCR-sequenced participants respectively.

Here is what the overall study found, with its caveats: In the small 56-69-year group, the increase in depth fell short of significance, most likely because of low power. Most participants were white British and females outnumbered males, and the authors suggested that clonal diversity may have been underestimated. Conclusions about previously exposed vaccinees are limited, since just a handful of AZD1222 recipients were seropositive for SARS-CoV-2 at baseline. Nearly half of unique spike-specific TCRs reportedly recognized epitopes outside regions mutated in the B.1.351 and B.1.1.7 variants. Because no samples from the day 14 peak response were available, repertoires could be characterized only after the peak T cell response. Vaccine-associated CD4 TCRs spanned the whole spike protein, with dominant responses in regions 160-218 and 743-854. Spike-specific TCR breadth and depth rose significantly after two AZD1222 doses compared with day 0 and with MenACWY recipients.

Spanning cysteine to phenylalanine, the CDR3 consists of 15 amino acids. Of all the DNA, just the CDR3 is kept, 45 bases in frame from base 1. The trim is 3 bases for V and 1 base for J, with a gap of 10 bases between the germline ends. Looking up the germline V gene (reference sequence) yields CDR1 LNHDA and CDR2 SQIVND. The sample's time point label, in plain terms: baseline before first vaccination. Samples from vaccinated people were obtained from the UK trials COV001 and COV002, which included a single-blind randomized controlled phase 2/3 trial of AZD1222 (ChAdOx1 nCoV-19) in healthy adults. Trial participant PBMC samples were collected at day 0 and day 28 after the second dose for TCRbeta chain sequencing. The CDR3 regions of human TCRbeta chains were analyzed by immunosequencing. Per the authors' processing: Repertoire TCRs were matched against a reference library of SARS-CoV-2-specific TCRs generated with the MIRA antigen-specificity platform. Breadth was defined as the fraction of unique TCRs that were SARS-CoV-2-associated. Depth was defined as the fraction of total T cells that were SARS-CoV-2-associated. Using the MIRA data, every spike-specific TCR was mapped to the spike region that the TCR reacted to and assigned to either a CD4 or a CD8 class. Log10-transformed breadth and depth values were compared by one-way ANOVA with Sidak's multiple comparisons tests. TCRdb provides this immuneACCESS table in a form limited to in-frame rearrangements. Some clones are lacking; in checked studies, under half of them reflect an unresolved V gene, and why the rest are absent is not known. The V and J calls and clone size come from that table; D and trimming were worked out from the DNA. This sample has some 150,000 clones in its table, and more than 85% of those were observed once. Under 2% of the sample comes from the top ten.

This receptor was obtained from an adult in good health. This chain joins TRBV19 to TRBJ1-5; too little of a D gene remains to name it. The specimen comprised peripheral blood, sampled on day 0 of AZD1222 vaccination. The CDR3 amino acid sequence is: CASSIKGRSNQPQHF. The nucleotides are TGTGCCAGTAGTATCAAAGGACGGAGCAATCAGCCCCAGCATTTT.